One T cell receptor (beta chain) is described in this entry. This table comes from immunoSEQ multiplex PCR, and its TCRdb copy is limited to in-frame clones, with some not included. Of about 130,000 clones listed, over 70% are singletons. The data stem from a study of T cell responses to AZD1222 COVID-19 vaccine. Germline CDR1 and CDR2: SGHNT and YENEEA. Trimming took 5 bases from V and 4 from J; bases not matched to a gene: 13. The CDR3 totals 17 residues. This rearrangement joins TRBV11-3 to TRBJ1-3, with 8 bases identical to TRBD1. This TCR derives from an adult in good health. Sequencing was performed on peripheral blood, taken on day 0 of AZD1222 vaccination. CDR3 nucleotides: TGTGCCAGCAGCCTAAACGGACAGGGACTCTGGGGAAACACCATATATTTT. Translating it yields CASSLNGQGLWGNTIYF.